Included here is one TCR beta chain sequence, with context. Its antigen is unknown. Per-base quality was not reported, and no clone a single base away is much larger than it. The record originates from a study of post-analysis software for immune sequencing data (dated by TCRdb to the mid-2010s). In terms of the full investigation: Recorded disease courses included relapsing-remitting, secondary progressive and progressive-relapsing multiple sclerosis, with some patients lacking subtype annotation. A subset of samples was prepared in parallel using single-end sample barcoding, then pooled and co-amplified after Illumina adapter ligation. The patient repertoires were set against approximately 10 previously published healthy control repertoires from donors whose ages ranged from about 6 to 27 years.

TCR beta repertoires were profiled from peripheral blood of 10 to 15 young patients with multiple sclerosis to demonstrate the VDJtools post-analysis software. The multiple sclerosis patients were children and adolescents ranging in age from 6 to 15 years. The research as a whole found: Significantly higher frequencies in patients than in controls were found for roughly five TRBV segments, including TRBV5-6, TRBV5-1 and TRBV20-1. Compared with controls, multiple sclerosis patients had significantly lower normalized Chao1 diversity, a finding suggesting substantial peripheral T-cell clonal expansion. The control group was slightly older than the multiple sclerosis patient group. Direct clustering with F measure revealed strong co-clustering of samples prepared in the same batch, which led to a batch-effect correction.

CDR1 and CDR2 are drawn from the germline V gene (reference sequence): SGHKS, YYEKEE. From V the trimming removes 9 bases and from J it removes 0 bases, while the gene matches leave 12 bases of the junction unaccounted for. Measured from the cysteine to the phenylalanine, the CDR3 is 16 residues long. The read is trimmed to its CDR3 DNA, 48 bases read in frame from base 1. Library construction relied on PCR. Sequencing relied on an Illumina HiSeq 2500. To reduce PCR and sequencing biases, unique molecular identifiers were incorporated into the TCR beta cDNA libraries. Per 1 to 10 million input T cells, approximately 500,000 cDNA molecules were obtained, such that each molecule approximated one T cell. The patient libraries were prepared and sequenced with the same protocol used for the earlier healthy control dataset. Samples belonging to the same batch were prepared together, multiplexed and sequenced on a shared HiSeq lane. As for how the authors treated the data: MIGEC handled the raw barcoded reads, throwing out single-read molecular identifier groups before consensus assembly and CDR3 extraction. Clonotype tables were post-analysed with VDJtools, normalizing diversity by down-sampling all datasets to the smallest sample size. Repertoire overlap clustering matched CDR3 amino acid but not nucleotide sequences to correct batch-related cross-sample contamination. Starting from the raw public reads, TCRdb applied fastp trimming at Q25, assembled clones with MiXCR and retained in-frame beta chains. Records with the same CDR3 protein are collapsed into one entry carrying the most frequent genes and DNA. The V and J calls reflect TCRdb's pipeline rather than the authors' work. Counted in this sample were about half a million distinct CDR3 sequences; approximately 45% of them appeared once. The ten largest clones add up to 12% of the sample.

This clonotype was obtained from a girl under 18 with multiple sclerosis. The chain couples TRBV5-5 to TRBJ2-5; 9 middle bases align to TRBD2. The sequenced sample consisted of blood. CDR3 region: CATTSGMGGYQETQYF. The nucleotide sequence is TGTGCCACGACTAGCGGTATGGGGGGGTACCAAGAGACCCAGTACTTC.